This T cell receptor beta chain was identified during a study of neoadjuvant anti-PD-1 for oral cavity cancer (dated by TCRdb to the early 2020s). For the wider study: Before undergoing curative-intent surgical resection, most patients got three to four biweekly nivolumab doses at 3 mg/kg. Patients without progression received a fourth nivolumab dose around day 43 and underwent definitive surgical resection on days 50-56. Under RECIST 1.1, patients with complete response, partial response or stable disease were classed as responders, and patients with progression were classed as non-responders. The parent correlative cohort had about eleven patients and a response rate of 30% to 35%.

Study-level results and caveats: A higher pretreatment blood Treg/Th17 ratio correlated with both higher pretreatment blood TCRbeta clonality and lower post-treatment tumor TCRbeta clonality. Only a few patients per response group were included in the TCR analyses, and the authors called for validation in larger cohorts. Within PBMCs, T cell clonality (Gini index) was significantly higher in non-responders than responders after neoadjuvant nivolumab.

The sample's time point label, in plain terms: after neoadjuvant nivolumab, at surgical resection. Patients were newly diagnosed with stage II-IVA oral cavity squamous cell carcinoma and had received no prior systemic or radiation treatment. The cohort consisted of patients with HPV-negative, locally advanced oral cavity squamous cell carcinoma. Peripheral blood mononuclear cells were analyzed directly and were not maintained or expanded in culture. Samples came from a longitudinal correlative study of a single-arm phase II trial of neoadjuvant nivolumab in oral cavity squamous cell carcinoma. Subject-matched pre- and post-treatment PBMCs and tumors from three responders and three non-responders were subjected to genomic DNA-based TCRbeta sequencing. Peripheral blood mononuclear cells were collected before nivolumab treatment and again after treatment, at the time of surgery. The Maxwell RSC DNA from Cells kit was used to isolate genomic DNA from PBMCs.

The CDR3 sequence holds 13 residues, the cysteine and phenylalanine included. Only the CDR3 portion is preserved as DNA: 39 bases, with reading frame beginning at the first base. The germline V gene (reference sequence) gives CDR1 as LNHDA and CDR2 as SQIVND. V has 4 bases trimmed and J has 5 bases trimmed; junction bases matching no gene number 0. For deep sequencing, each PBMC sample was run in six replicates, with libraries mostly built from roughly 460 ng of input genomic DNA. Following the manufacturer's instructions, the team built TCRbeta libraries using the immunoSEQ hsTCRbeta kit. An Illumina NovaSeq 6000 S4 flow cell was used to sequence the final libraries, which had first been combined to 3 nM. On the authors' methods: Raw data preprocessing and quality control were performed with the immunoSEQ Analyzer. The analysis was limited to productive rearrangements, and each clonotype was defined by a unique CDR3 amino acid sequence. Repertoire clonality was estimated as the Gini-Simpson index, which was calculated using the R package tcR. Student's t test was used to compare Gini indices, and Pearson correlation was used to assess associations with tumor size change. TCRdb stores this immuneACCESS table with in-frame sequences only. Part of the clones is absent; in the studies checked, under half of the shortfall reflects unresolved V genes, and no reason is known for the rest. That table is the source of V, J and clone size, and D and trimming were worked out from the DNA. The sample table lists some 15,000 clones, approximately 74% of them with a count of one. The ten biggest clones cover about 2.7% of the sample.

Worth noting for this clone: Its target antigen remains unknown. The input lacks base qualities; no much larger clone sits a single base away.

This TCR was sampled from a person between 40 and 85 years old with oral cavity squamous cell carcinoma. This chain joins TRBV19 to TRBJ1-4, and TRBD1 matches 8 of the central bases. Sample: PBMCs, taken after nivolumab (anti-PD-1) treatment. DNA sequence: TGTGCCAGTAGTAGACAGGGGAATGAAAAACTGTTTTTT. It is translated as CASSRQGNEKLFF.